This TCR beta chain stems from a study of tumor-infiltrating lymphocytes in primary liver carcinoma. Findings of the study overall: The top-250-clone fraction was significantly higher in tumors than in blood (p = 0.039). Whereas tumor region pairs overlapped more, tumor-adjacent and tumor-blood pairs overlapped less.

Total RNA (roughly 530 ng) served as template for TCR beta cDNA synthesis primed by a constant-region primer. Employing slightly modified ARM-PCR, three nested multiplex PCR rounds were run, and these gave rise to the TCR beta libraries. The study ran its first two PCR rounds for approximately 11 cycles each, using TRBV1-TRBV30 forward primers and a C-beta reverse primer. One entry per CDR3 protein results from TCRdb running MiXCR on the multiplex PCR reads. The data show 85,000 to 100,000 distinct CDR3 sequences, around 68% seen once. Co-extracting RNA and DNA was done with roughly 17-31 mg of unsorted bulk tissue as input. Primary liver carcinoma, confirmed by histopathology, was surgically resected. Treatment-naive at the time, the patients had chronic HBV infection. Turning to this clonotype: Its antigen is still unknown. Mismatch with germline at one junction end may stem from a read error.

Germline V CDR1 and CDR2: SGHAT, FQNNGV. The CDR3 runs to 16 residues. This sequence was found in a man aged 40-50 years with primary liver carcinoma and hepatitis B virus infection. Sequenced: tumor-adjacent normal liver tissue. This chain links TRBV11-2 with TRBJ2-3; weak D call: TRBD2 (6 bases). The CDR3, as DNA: TGTGCCAGCAGCTTAGGTGGCGGAACTAGCATAGATACACAGTATTTT. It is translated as CASSLGGGTSIDTQYF.